This entry is about one TCR beta chain. The source of the sample is a study of blood T cell repertoires in COVID-19. Participant age was roughly 18 to 95 years, and participants resided in about two dozen US areas. Germline-derived CDR1 and CDR2 are MDHEN and SYDVKM. With 7 bases removed from V and 0 bases from J, the gap between germline ends came to 19 bases. The CDR3 loop spans 17 amino acids. TCRdb keeps only in-frame clones here, not all; method: immunoSEQ multiplex PCR. The profile covers under 200,000 clones, with roughly nine tenths appearing a single time and roughly 7% taken by the ten largest.

Sequencing input: PBMCs or T cells enriched from blood (not recorded which). The chain couples TRBV28 to TRBJ2-1; no firm D call. The TCR originated in a woman in her fifties or sixties who had recovered from COVID-19. CDR3 sequence: CASTRLGPVSSYNEQFF. DNA of the CDR3: TGTGCCAGCACCCGCCTAGGTCCCGTTAGCTCCTACAATGAGCAGTTCTTC. Full variable domain (rest looked up from reference TRBV28 and TRBJ2-1): DVKVTQSSRYLVKRTGEKVFLECVQDMDHENMFWYRQDPGLGLRLIYFSYDVKMKEKGDIPEGYSVSREKKERFSLILESASTNQTSMYLCASTRLGPVSSYNEQFFGPGTRLTVL.